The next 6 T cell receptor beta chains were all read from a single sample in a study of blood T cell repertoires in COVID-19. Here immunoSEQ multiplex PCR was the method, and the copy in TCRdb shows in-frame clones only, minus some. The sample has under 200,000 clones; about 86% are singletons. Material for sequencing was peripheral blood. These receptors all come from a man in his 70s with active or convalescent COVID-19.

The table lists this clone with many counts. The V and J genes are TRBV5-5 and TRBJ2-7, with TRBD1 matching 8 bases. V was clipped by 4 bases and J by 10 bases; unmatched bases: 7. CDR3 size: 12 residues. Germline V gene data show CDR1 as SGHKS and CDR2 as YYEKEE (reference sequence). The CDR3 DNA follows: TGTGCCAGCAGCCAGACAGGGGCACATCAGTACTTC. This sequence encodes CASSQTGAHQYF. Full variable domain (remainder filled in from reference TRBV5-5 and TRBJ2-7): DAGVTQSPTHLIKTRGQQVTLRCSPISGHKSVSWYQQVLGQGPQFIFQYYEKEERGRGNFPDRFSARQFPNYSSELNVNALLLGDSALYLCASSQTGAHQYFGPGTRLTVT.

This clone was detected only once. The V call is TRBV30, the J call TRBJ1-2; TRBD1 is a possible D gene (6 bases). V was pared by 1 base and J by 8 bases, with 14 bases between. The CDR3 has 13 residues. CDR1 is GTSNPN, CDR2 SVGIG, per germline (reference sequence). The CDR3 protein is CAWSARQGQGYTF. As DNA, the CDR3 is TGTGCCTGGAGTGCCCGCCAGGGACAAGGCTACACCTTC.

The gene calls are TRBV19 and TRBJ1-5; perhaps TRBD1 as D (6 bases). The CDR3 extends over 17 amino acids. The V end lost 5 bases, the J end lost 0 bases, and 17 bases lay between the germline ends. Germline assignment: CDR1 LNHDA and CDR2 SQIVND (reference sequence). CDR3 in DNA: TGTGCCAGTAGTCCGCGGGGGCGGGGGGTTAGCAATCAGCCCCAGCATTTT. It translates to CASSPRGRGVSNQPQHF.

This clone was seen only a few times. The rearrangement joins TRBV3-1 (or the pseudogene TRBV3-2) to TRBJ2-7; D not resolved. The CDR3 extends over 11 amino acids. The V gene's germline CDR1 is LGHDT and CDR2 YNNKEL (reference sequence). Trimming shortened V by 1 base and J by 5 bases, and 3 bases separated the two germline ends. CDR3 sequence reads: CASSQVNEQYF. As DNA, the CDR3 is TGTGCCAGCAGCCAAGTTAACGAGCAGTACTTC.

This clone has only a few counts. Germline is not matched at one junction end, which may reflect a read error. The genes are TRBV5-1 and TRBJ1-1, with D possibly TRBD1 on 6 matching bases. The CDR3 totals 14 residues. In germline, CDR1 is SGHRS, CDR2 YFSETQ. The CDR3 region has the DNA TGCGCCAGCAGCTCGAATACAGGGAACGCTGAAGCTTTCTTT. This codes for CASSSNTGNAEAFF.

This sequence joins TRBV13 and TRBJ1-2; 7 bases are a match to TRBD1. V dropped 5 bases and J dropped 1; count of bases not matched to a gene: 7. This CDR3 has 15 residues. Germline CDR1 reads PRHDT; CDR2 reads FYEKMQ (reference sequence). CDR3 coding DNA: TGTGCCAGCAGCACTTACAGGGGTGGTAACTATGGCTACACCTTC. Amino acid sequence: CASSTYRGGNYGYTF.